This T cell receptor (beta chain) was captured in a study of cytomegalovirus exposure and HLA in healthy donors (dated by TCRdb to 2017 to 2019). Regarding the research as a whole: In an earlier analysis of approximately 640 of the donors, 276 Gb of sequence data and 95 million to 130 million unique TCR beta sequences from roughly 200 million T cells were reported. Roughly 300 gigabases of sequencing data and approximately 91 million unique TCR sequences made up an early release that covered fewer than 650 HLA-typed donors. Among the roughly 400 genotyped donors, 81% belonged to the genetic ancestry cluster associated with self-reported Caucasian donors. The study aimed to test whether cataloging public T cell receptors could reveal signatures of past pathogen exposure. The T cell repertoires of about 700 subjects were profiled by immunosequencing and related to cytomegalovirus serostatus. In addition to the first cohort of 500 to 850 subjects, a separate validation cohort of 120 different subjects was used. The study combined high-throughput TCR immunosequencing, statistical association of individual TCRs with disease status, and machine learning to predict cytomegalovirus infection status. To study patterns of TCR occurrence, a later analysis re-analyzed previously published TCR beta repertoires from around 700 donors and added high-resolution HLA genotyping. Rather than drawing on any new phenotypic data, the later analysis identified candidate immune exposures from TCR beta sequences and the way those sequences occurred across donors. To decide whether each TCR beta V gene segment behaved as functional or pseudogenic, an earlier analysis of 587 of the donors relied on high-throughput TCR beta sequencing. Donor age, sex, ethnicity and CMV serostatus were compiled together with the repertoire data. A later genetic analysis used genome-wide SNP genotypes for about three fifths of the 666 donors, treating that subset as a discovery cohort. Every discovery cohort repertoire had been produced on one sequencing platform. Class I and class II HLA loci were covered by the typing at four-digit resolution. The number of typed donors differed by locus: about 620-630 for A, B, C, DRB1 and DQB1; 500 to 550 for DQA1; fewer than 610 for DPA1; and roughly 470 for DPB1. Because of strong linkage in the cohort, roughly five DR-DQ haplotypes were treated as single units for association and clustering. On average, 235,054 unique TCR beta nucleotide sequences were sequenced per donor among fewer than 500 genotyped donors of the cohort, with around 19% of those sequences being non-productive.

Ends trimmed: V by 4 bases, J by 4 bases; bases unmatched to a gene: 8. CDR1 SGHTS and CDR2 YDEGEE are derived from the germline V gene. The CDR3 spans 15 residues, from the cysteine through the phenylalanine. Just CDR3 DNA is preserved here, 45 bases in frame from base 1. The cohort comprised around 690 healthy bone marrow donors. Cohort members were all nominally healthy when sampled, although unrecorded immune exposures were likely present. The donor tested CMV seronegative, placing the donor among the 350 or so seronegative members of the cohort. Each donor provided a peripheral blood sample, and peripheral blood mononuclear cells were used for TCR beta sequencing. The Qiagen DNeasy Blood Extraction Kit was used to extract genomic DNA from the blood cell samples. A note on this clone: The antigen it binds to is not known. No quality values exist for individual bases; no much larger clone is one base distant.

Library construction relied on the immunoSEQ multiplex PCR assay. The multiplex PCR relied on a mix of 60 forward primers for TCR Vbeta segments and 13 reverse primers for TCR Jbeta segments. A multiplex PCR assay on genomic DNA amplified the CDR3 region of rearranged TCR beta genes. On the Illumina HiSeq System, the amplified TCR beta libraries were sequenced as 87-base-pair reads. On the study's bioinformatics: In a later analysis, 80 million or so unique TCR beta chains were counted across the roughly 610 repertoires, and around 10 million of these chains were shared by at least two donors. A nearest-neighbor algorithm error-corrected the raw reads and collapsed the reads into unique sequences, merging closely related sequences to remove PCR and sequencing errors. CDR3 sequences were aligned to IMGT reference sequences to assign V, D and J gene segments. Each retained sequence needed at least a six-nucleotide match to both a V gene segment and a J gene segment. Rearrangements were called productive when the CDR3 lacked stop codons and stayed in frame with V and J; all others were non-productive. CDR3 was defined according to IMGT convention as the region running from the second conserved V-encoded cysteine to the conserved J-encoded phenylalanine. The earlier analysis of some 580 of the donors excluded any sequence lacking an unambiguous match to a single V gene segment. In an earlier analysis of approximately 500 of the donors, a V segment was called functional when productive rearrangements were above 56.7%, and segregating when the standard deviation between donors exceeded 5%. A statistical classification framework was developed to diagnose cytomegalovirus status using the catalog of TCR beta chain sequences. In a later analysis, V and J genes were assigned by comparing TCR nucleotide sequences against IMGT/GENE-DB human TR gene sequences. Using the TCRdist pipeline, a later analysis assigned CDR3 sequences along with most-parsimonious VDJ recombination scenarios. In a later analysis, each TCR beta chain was defined by its CDR3 amino acid sequence together with its V-gene family, and reads lacking a unique V-gene family were excluded. A later analysis removed over 500 highly shared, low-generation-probability nucleotide sequences to deal with suspected cross-contamination and a sequencing artifact. In a later analysis, a clonal expansion index for each public chain was calculated from normalized within-repertoire ranks of inferred template counts. In a later analysis, generation probabilities were computed using a VDJ recombination model fitted to out-of-frame rearrangements, and the results were checked against IGoR. A later analysis scored TCR-TCR, TCR-HLA and TCR-CMV co-occurrence with hypergeometric tests, applying a repertoire-size bias correction to TCR pairs. A later analysis estimated false discovery rates by permuting HLA or CMV assignments 20 times. A later analysis grouped co-occurring TCRs with DBSCAN, adding TCRdist sequence similarity when clustering within HLA-allele-positive subsets. For co-occurrence clustering, repertoires with fewer than 30,000 or more than 120,000 public chains were excluded, along with roughly 5 repertoires with anomalous nucleotide sharing. The immuneACCESS repertoire file appears here via TCRdb, limited to in-frame rearrangements. These files lack a portion of the clones; in checked studies, under half of the deficit traces to unresolved V genes, and the cause of the others is not known. That table gives V, J and clone size, and the DNA gave D and trimming. Within this sample are about 110,000 clones, with about two thirds of them counted one time only. Less than 3% of the sample comes from the top ten.

Findings and caveats that apply to the study as a whole: In vitro tests confirmed that a few of the cytomegalovirus-associated TCR beta chains recognize cytomegalovirus antigens. An association between a missense DCLRE1C variant and V-gene and J-gene trimming of TCR beta chains was found in a later genetic analysis and replicated in an independent cohort. A cluster of highly shared sequence variants was judged likely to be a technical artifact of the sequencing pipeline. In an earlier analysis of roughly 500 of the donors, most TCR beta V segments appeared in productive rearrangements about 90% or about 30% of the time, broadly matching IMGT annotations. A later analysis reported that several top co-occurrence clusters appeared linked to parvovirus B19, influenza, CMV and Epstein-Barr virus. A further reported finding was that TCR beta sequences accurately predicted the HLA-A and HLA-B alleles for most subjects in the first cohort. Sequencing depth was assumed to be roughly uniform across donors in the presence/absence analyses, though that assumption may not hold. Because some donors lacked HLA typing at each locus, the association tests relied only on the typed subset. When HLA alleles, especially DR and DQ, strongly co-occurred, attributing TCR associations to individual alleles was difficult. In a later genetic analysis, fewer N-insertions in productive TCRs were reported among donors in an Asian-associated ancestry cluster than the roughly 700-donor mean. A later analysis found that most CMV-associated TCR beta chains appeared HLA-restricted, with HLA associations seemingly driven largely by CMV exposure. The only immune exposure information available for the cohort was CMV serostatus. The classifier was reported to diagnose cytomegalovirus status with high specificity and sensitivity in both the original and validation cohorts. The 87-base-pair reads could not distinguish some IMGT-functional V segments, including TRBV6-2 and TRBV6-3, so those segments were excluded. While some public TCRs were present in many individuals, most TCR sequences turned up only very rarely across donors. According to the authors, the approach could potentially be generalized to other disease states and immunological phenotypes. A total of around 150 TCR beta chains were listed by the study as associated with cytomegalovirus. Some 16 rarely observed V segments, including chromosome 9 orphons, were excluded from the earlier analysis of just under 600 of the donors because counts were too low. According to a later analysis, TCR association rates differed among HLA loci, with DRB1 alleles showing the most associated TCRs and HLA-C alleles showing the fewest. Linkage disequilibrium might explain the correlated functional status among segregating V segments, but an unknown experimental factor could not be ruled out. In a later analysis, HLA-associated TCR beta chains showed more clonal expansion and lower generation probabilities than non-associated chains that were equally common. A later analysis associated 16,951 TCR beta sequences with specific HLA alleles at a false discovery rate of 0.05. Only TCR beta chains were sequenced in this cohort, and the absence of alpha or paired-chain data limited detectable features.

The chain is assembled from TRBV5-8 and TRBJ1-2; 9 central nucleotides agree with TRBD1. Sequenced input: PBMCs. The source is a female donor in good health and CMV-seronegative. The CDR3 sequence is CASSAGQGQLYGYTF. The nucleotide sequence reads as follows: TGTGCCAGCAGCGCAGGACAGGGGCAACTCTATGGCTACACCTTC.